The rows below give T cell receptor beta chains drawn from one sample of a study of T cells after yellow fever vaccination. Using its own MiXCR run on the 5' RACE reads, TCRdb lists one record per CDR3 protein. Of roughly 340,000 distinct CDR3 sequences in the sample, 8.5% to 9% were seen once. The sample in question was PBMCs, obtained on the day of the first yellow fever vaccination. The receptors originated from a man aged 18 to 35 who received the YFV17D yellow fever vaccine. Both conserved end residues are part of each CDR3. The order of the fields is CDR3 protein, CDR3 DNA, V gene, J gene, clone size, D gene. D genes are given only for firm matches. Not all rows give a size; the values are once, few, many and, for expanded clones, a class.

CDR3 protein: CASSPSDRANPSGNTIYF; CDR3 DNA: TGCGCCAGCAGCCCCTCGGACAGGGCCAACCCCTCTGGAAACACCATATATTTT; V gene: TRBV5-1; J gene: TRBJ1-3; clone size: .; D gene: TRBD1
CDR3 protein: CASSNSPTGTTEAFF; CDR3 DNA: TGTGCCAGCAGTAATTCCCCGACAGGGACTACTGAAGCTTTCTTT; V gene: TRBV6-1; J gene: TRBJ1-1; clone size: few; D gene: TRBD1
CDR3 protein: CATNPGGSADTQYF; CDR3 DNA: TGTGCCACCAACCCAGGGGGCTCGGCAGATACGCAGTATTTT; V gene: TRBV15; J gene: TRBJ2-3; clone size: .; D gene: TRBD1
CDR3 protein: CASSLVQGGETQYF; CDR3 DNA: TGTGCCAGCAGCTTAGTCCAGGGAGGGGAGACCCAGTACTTC; V gene: TRBV7-2; J gene: TRBJ2-5; clone size: many; D gene: TRBD2
CDR3 protein: CASSPDTSGGPLYNEQFF; CDR3 DNA: TGTGCCAGCTCACCCGATACTAGCGGGGGGCCACTTTACAATGAGCAGTTCTTC; V gene: TRBV18; J gene: TRBJ2-1; clone size: many; D gene: TRBD2
CDR3 protein: CASSAGQIATNEKLFF; CDR3 DNA: TGTGCCAGCAGCGCAGGACAGATTGCAACTAATGAAAAACTGTTTTTT; V gene: TRBV9; J gene: TRBJ1-4; clone size: few; D gene: .
CDR3 protein: CSASLFWTGQSNTGELFF; CDR3 DNA: TGCAGTGCTAGTCTTTTCTGGACAGGACAATCGAACACCGGGGAGCTGTTTTTT; V gene: TRBV20-1; J gene: TRBJ2-2; clone size: few; D gene: TRBD1
CDR3 protein: CASSQDRTGKSPYTF; CDR3 DNA: TGCGCCAGCAGCCAAGATCGGACAGGGAAGTCTCCCTACACCTTC; V gene: TRBV4-3; J gene: TRBJ1-2; clone size: few; D gene: TRBD1
CDR3 protein: CASSRLFWRQAGNTIYF; CDR3 DNA: TGTGCCAGCAGCCGACTCTTCTGGCGACAGGCTGGAAACACCATATATTTT; V gene: TRBV6-1; J gene: TRBJ1-3; clone size: .; D gene: .
CDR3 protein: CSASSERGASGVEYF; CDR3 DNA: TGCAGTGCTAGTTCAGAGCGGGGGGCTTCGGGGGTGGAGTATTTT; V gene: TRBV20-1; J gene: TRBJ2-3; clone size: .; D gene: TRBD2
CDR3 protein: CASKLTANYNSPLHF; CDR3 DNA: TGTGCCAGCAAACTGACAGCAAACTATAATTCACCCCTCCACTTT; V gene: TRBV27; J gene: TRBJ1-6; clone size: few; D gene: .
CDR3 protein: CASSQVSTGSTDTQYF; CDR3 DNA: TGTGCCAGCAGCCAAGTTTCGACAGGGAGTACAGATACGCAGTATTTT; V gene: TRBV4-2; J gene: TRBJ2-3; clone size: few; D gene: TRBD1
CDR3 protein: CASRQGAYNEQFF; CDR3 DNA: TGTGCCAGCCGACAGGGGGCTTACAATGAGCAGTTCTTC; V gene: TRBV11-2; J gene: TRBJ2-1; clone size: .; D gene: TRBD1
CDR3 protein: CASSTGQFTGELFF; CDR3 DNA: TGTGCCAGCAGCACGGGACAGTTCACCGGGGAGCTGTTTTTT; V gene: TRBV6-1; J gene: TRBJ2-2; clone size: .; D gene: TRBD1
CDR3 protein: CASPLPVGAESYGYTF; CDR3 DNA: TGTGCCAGCCCTCTACCCGTGGGAGCGGAGAGCTATGGCTACACCTTC; V gene: TRBV7-2; J gene: TRBJ1-2; clone size: .; D gene: .
CDR3 protein: CATATGSDTQYF; CDR3 DNA: TGTGCCACAGCTACAGGGTCAGATACGCAGTATTTT; V gene: TRBV10-3; J gene: TRBJ2-3; clone size: few; D gene: .
CDR3 protein: CASSRFPAGGDPYTDTQYF; CDR3 DNA: TGCGCCAGCAGCCGGTTCCCAGCGGGGGGAGACCCTTACACAGATACGCAGTATTTT; V gene: TRBV4-3; J gene: TRBJ2-3; clone size: few; D gene: TRBD2
CDR3 protein: CASSPRGPGEKLFF; CDR3 DNA: TGCGCCAGCAGCCCCCGGGGTCCTGGGGAAAAACTGTTTTTT; V gene: TRBV5-1; J gene: TRBJ1-4; clone size: .; D gene: .